This T cell receptor beta chain was captured by sequencing in a study of T cell responses to AZD1222 COVID-19 vaccine. Germline CDR1 and CDR2: MDHEN and SYDVKM. Trimming shortened V by 2 bases and J by 11 bases, and 9 bases separated the two germline ends. The CDR3 spans 11 residues. Libraries were prepared by immunoSEQ multiplex PCR; TCRdb keeps only in-frame clonotypes and omits some of them. The data contain some 150,000 clones, 80% to 95% of them singletons. The TCR originated in an adult in good health. The chain links TRBV28 to TRBJ1-1; possibly TRBD1 for D (5 bases). The source material was peripheral blood, sampled on day 0 of MenACWY control vaccination. The CDR3 loop reads CASSLGARAFF. CDR3 in DNA: TGTGCCAGCAGTTTAGGGGCGCGGGCTTTCTTT.